The 3 T cell receptor beta chains listed next were all sequenced from one sample in a study of cytomegalovirus exposure and HLA in healthy donors. Vbeta (60) and Jbeta (13) primers were used in the PCR. Libraries were prepared by immunoSEQ multiplex PCR; TCRdb keeps only in-frame clonotypes and omits some of them. The sample lists roughly 160,000 clones; roughly 89% were seen once. Sequenced input: PBMCs. All receptors come from a woman aged 25-40 years in good health and CMV-seronegative.

The chain uses TRBV7-9 and TRBJ2-7, with 7 bases aligning to TRBD1. This CDR3 comprises 16 residues. Germline CDR1 reads SEHNR; CDR2 reads FQNEAQ (reference sequence). V was pared by 8 bases and J by 2 bases, with 15 bases of the junction left unmatched. The DNA of the CDR3 is TGTGCCAGCGCTCCCTCCCCGGGACAGACCACCTACGAGCAGTACTTC. This encodes CASAPSPGQTTYEQYF.

This chain joins TRBV10-2 and TRBJ1-6; no reliable D call. The CDR3 is 17 residues long. Germline lookup yields CDR1 WSHSY and CDR2 SAAADI. With 0 bases removed from V and 7 bases from J, the gap between germline ends came to 16 bases. The CDR3 is CASSESKSRERNSPLHF. CDR3 bases: TGCGCCAGCAGTGAGTCCAAGAGCCGGGAAAGGAATTCACCCCTCCACTTT.

V and J are TRBV28 and TRBJ2-4; TRBD2 aligns across 7 bases. CDR1 MDHEN and CDR2 SYDVKM come from the germline V gene. The junction had 5 bases not matched to a gene; V was cut back by 6 bases and J by 6 bases. The CDR3 contains 13 residues. The CDR3 here is CASSSGGGNIQYF. In nucleotides, the CDR3 is TGTGCCAGCAGCAGTGGGGGGGGAAACATTCAGTACTTC.